The 12 T cell receptor beta chains presented below share a single source sample, sequenced in a study of T cell clonotyping in hematopoietic cell transplantation. Noted time point: recipient sample about 28 days before transplant, after cytoreduction. Clones were sequenced by immunoSEQ multiplex PCR, and TCRdb holds only the in-frame ones, with some missing. The sample consists of roughly 30,000 clones, roughly 84% of them appearing once. Sequencing used peripheral blood mononuclear cells, obtained before stem cell transplant. The receptor set was obtained from a man aged 35 to 55 with acute myeloid leukemia. Some clones in this sample may be carry-over from other donors' samples.

The V call is TRBV2, the J call TRBJ1-1; 7 bases are shared with TRBD1. CDR1 SNHLY and CDR2 FYNNEI come from the germline V gene. After removal of 2 bases from V and 2 bases from J, the junction contained 8 bases not matched to a gene. There are 16 residues in the CDR3. The DNA for the CDR3 is TGTGCCAGCAGTGAAAAGGGGGCGAGAACTAACACTGAAGCTTTCTTT. This encodes CASSEKGARTNTEAFF.

This clone was recorded once. The V and J genes are TRBV21-1 and TRBJ2-7; whether TRBD1, the table's D call, matches the DNA was not checked. TRBV21-1 is a known pseudogene. The CDR3 contains 15 residues. The CDR3 loop reads CASSKGADRPHEQYF. In DNA form, the CDR3 reads TGTGCCAGCAGCAAAGGAGCGGACAGGCCCCACGAGCAGTACTTC.

The chain has TRBV9 and TRBJ1-3; no definite D call. The germline gives CDR1 SGDLS, CDR2 YYNGEE. The V end was cut by 7 bases, the J end by 6 bases, with 14 bases between. The length of the CDR3 is 13 residues. CDR3 amino acids: CASGGTKKNTIYF. CDR3 in DNA: TGTGCCAGCGGCGGCACTAAGAAAAACACCATATATTTT.

The V and J genes are TRBV5-4 and TRBJ2-5; D is ambiguous. The length of the CDR3 is 13 residues. Germline CDR1 and CDR2: SGHNT and YYREEE (reference sequence). V was pared by 1 base and J by 5 bases, with 9 bases between. CDR3 amino acids: CASSLILEETQYF. CDR3 coding DNA: TGTGCCAGCAGCTTGATTCTCGAGGAGACCCAGTACTTC.

This chain connects TRBV6-6 to TRBJ1-1; perhaps TRBD1 as D (5 bases). V lost 4 bases to trimming and J lost 8 bases, with 14 bases between them. This CDR3 has 13 amino acids. Germline V gene lookup returns CDR1 MNHNY and CDR2 SVGAGI (reference sequence). The CDR3, as DNA: TGTGCCAGCAGTTTCACGGGGGGGATAGAAGCTTTCTTT. It translates to CASSFTGGIEAFF.

This clone appeared a single time. This chain uses TRBV28 with TRBJ2-6; no clear D gene. Germline CDR1 MDHEN, CDR2 SYDVKM. V was clipped by 8 bases and J by 0 bases, with 11 bases between them. The CDR3 totals 15 residues. The CDR3: CASGYPVSGANVLTF. In DNA, the CDR3 is TGTGCCAGCGGTTACCCGGTCTCTGGGGCCAACGTCCTGACTTTC. Looking up the rest from reference TRBV28 and TRBJ2-6 gives the full variable domain: DVKVTQSSRYLVKRTGEKVFLECVQDMDHENMFWYRQDPGLGLRLIYFSYDVKMKEKGDIPEGYSVSREKKERFSLILESASTNQTSMYLCASGYPVSGANVLTFGAGSRLTVL.

The chain couples TRBV2 to TRBJ2-3, with TRBD2 matching 11 bases. CDR1 and CDR2 from the germline V gene are SNHLY and FYNNEI. The length of the CDR3 is 14 residues. The V and J ends lost 4 bases and 5 bases, in that order; junction bases with no gene match: 2. The CDR3 region has the DNA TGTGCCAGCAGTGGACTAGCGGGGAGAGATACGCAGTATTTT. Translation gives CASSGLAGRDTQYF.

This clone was observed a single time. This chain links TRBV27 with TRBJ1-5, with TRBD1 matching 9 bases. J was trimmed by 4 bases and V by 5 bases; bases with no gene match: 6. The CDR3 spans 15 residues. Germline V gene lookup returns CDR1 MNHEY and CDR2 SMNVEV (reference sequence). The CDR3 bases are TGTGCCAGCAGTCCGCGGACAGGGGTAAATCAGCCCCAGCATTTT. Protein sequence: CASSPRTGVNQPQHF.

The chain combines TRBV10-3 with TRBJ2-3, with 7 bases fitting TRBD1. This CDR3 has 18 residues. CDR1 and CDR2 (germline): ENHRY, SYGVKD. V dropped 1 base and J dropped 0; count of bases not matched to a gene: 10. CDR3 nucleotide sequence: TGTGCCATCAGTGAGTTAGTAACAGGGGAGTTAAGCACAGATACGCAGTATTTT. Its protein product is CAISELVTGELSTDTQYF.

The V gene is TRBV7-6, the J gene TRBJ2-5; a weak D match, TRBD1 (5 bases). The ends were cut back, 0 bases at V and 5 bases at J, with 10 bases in the middle. The CDR3 spans 14 residues. CDR1 SGHVS and CDR2 FNYEAQ come from the germline V gene. CDR3 nucleotides: TGTGCCAGCAGCTTAGCGGGGCAGAGGGAGACCCAGTACTTC. This codes for CASSLAGQRETQYF.

The rearrangement joins TRBV11-3 to TRBJ2-1; TRBD2 is a possible D gene (6 bases). CDR3 length: 15 amino acids. Germline CDR1 is SGHNT and CDR2 is YENEEA. V was cut by 6 bases and J by 0 bases, with 12 bases left in between. The CDR3 nucleotides are TGTGCCAGCAGTCCGGGACTCAGCTCCTACAATGAGCAGTTCTTC. This encodes CASSPGLSSYNEQFF.

The chain joins TRBV11-2 to TRBJ1-2, with D uncertain. The CDR3 runs 13 residues. Trimming cost V 5 bases and J 3 bases, with 10 bases left between them. CDR1 and CDR2 (germline): SGHAT, FQNNGV. DNA for the CDR3: TGTGCCAGCAGCCTAGGAGCAGACTATGGCTACACCTTC. It specifies CASSLGADYGYTF.